Following are 8 T cell receptor beta chains from one sample sequenced in a study of blood T cell repertoires in COVID-19 (dated by TCRdb to between 2020 and 2021). The library was produced with the immunoSEQ multiplex PCR assay. TCRdb carries this immuneACCESS record with in-frame sequences only. Its versions omit some clonotypes, under half of them owing to an unresolved V gene in the studies checked, with the rest unexplained. This sample holds more than 65,000 clones; more than 75% were observed only once. About 6.9% of the sample rests with the top ten. The specimen was peripheral blood. The receptor set was obtained from a human donor in a cohort sampled during active COVID-19.

The rearrangement uses TRBV21-1 and TRBJ1-1. TRBV21-1 is noted as a pseudogene. The CDR3 runs to 15 residues. This CDR3 reads CASSKWRGTNTEAFF. Written as DNA, the CDR3 is TGTGCCAGCAGCAAGTGGCGAGGAACGAACACTGAAGCTTTCTTT.

The CDR3: CASSQAGANTEAFF. CDR3 nucleotide sequence: TGTGCCAGCAGCCAAGCTGGGGCGAACACTGAAGCTTTCTTT. The chain couples TRBV3-1 (or the pseudogene TRBV3-2) to TRBJ1-1, with D possibly matching TRBD1 (5 bases). The CDR3 loop spans 14 amino acids. The ends were cut back, 1 base at V and 1 base at J, with 7 bases in the middle. Germline values: CDR1 LGHDT, CDR2 YNNKEL (reference sequence).

The chain joins TRBV19 to TRBJ1-2; the D gene is possibly TRBD1 (6 bases). The CDR3 has 14 amino acids. Trimming removed 8 bases from V and 3 bases from J, with 16 bases in between. From germline, CDR1 is LNHDA and CDR2 SQIVND (reference sequence). CDR3 region: CASVRGASYYGYTF. The CDR3 region has the DNA TGTGCCAGTGTTCGGGGGGCTTCCTACTATGGCTACACCTTC.

The genes are TRBV9 and TRBJ2-7; 8 nucleotides line up with TRBD2. This CDR3 contains 15 residues. CDR1 SGDLS and CDR2 YYNGEE come from the germline V gene. J was trimmed by 4 bases and V by 0 bases; bases with no gene match: 6. CDR3 loop: CASSVGPGGVYEQYF. CDR3 coding DNA: TGTGCCAGCAGCGTAGGACCGGGGGGGGTTTACGAGCAGTACTTC.

The genes are TRBV7-5 and TRBJ1-6; TRBD1 is the table's D call and was not checked against the DNA. TRBV7-5 is an annotated pseudogene. The CDR3 runs to 16 residues. CDR3 sequence: CARSLQGSGFNSPLHF. In nucleotides, the CDR3 is TGTGCCAGAAGCTTACAGGGGTCGGGTTTTAATTCACCCCTCCACTTT.

The chain recombines TRBV13 with TRBJ2-7, with D possibly TRBD2 on 5 matching bases. CDR3 length: 12 residues. Germline V gene lookup returns CDR1 PRHDT and CDR2 FYEKMQ (reference sequence). Trimming took off 2 bases at V and 3 bases at J, with 5 bases between the two ends. The CDR3 bases are TGTGCCAGCAGCTTACGGGGCTACGAGCAGTACTTC. Translated: CASSLRGYEQYF. The whole variable domain, filled in from reference TRBV13 and TRBJ2-7, reads AAGVIQSPRHLIKEKRETATLKCYPIPRHDTVYWYQQGPGQDPQFLISFYEKMQSDKGSIPDRFSAQQFSDYHSELNMSSLELGDSALYFCASSLRGYEQYFGPGTRLTVT.

This sequence joins TRBV6-1 and TRBJ2-3; D remains unclear. Trimming left V 3 bases short and J 3 bases short, with 4 bases between. Germline CDR1 reads MNHNS; CDR2 reads SASEGT. The CDR3 covers 12 residues. CDR3 in DNA: TGTGCCAGCAGTGATGTAACAGATACGCAGTATTTT. Its protein product is CASSDVTDTQYF.

The chain recombines TRBV3-1 (or the pseudogene TRBV3-2) with TRBJ2-1; TRBD2 agrees at 10 bases. Per the germline V gene, CDR1 is LGHDT and CDR2 is YNNKEL (reference sequence). The J segment lost 7 bases and the V segment lost 1 base, leaving 4 bases of the junction unmatched. There are 15 residues in the CDR3. The CDR3 region has the DNA TGTGCCAGCAGCCAAGGCGCTAGCGGGGGTAATGAGCAGTTCTTC. Its protein product is CASSQGASGGNEQFF.